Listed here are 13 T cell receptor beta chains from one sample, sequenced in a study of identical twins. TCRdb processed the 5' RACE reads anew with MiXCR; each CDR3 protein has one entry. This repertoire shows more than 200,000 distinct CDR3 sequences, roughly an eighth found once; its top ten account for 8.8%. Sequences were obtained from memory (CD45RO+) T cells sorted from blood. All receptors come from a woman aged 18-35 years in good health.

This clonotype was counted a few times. Here the CDR3 DNA reads TGTGCCAGCAGCCCGAACGGACTAGCGGGGGGAGATTACAATGAGCAGTTCTTC. Residues: CASSPNGLAGGDYNEQFF. The chain carries TRBV7-3 and TRBJ2-1; TRBD2 aligns across 14 bases. This CDR3 has 18 residues. V shed 5 bases and J 4 bases; nucleotides not matched to a gene: 10. The germline V gene encodes CDR1 SGHTA and CDR2 FQGTGA.

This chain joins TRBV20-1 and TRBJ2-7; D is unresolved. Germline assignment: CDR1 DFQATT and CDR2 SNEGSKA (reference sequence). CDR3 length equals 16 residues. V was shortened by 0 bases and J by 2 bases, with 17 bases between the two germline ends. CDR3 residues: CSARDNRAPDAYEQYF. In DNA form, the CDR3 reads TGCAGTGCTAGAGATAATCGGGCCCCGGACGCCTACGAGCAGTACTTC.

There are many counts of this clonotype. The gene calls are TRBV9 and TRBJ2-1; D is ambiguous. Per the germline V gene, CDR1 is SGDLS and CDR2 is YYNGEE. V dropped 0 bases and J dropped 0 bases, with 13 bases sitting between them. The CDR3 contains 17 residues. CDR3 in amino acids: CASSVGHSGASYNEQFF. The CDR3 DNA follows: TGTGCCAGCAGCGTAGGTCACTCTGGAGCCTCCTACAATGAGCAGTTCTTC.

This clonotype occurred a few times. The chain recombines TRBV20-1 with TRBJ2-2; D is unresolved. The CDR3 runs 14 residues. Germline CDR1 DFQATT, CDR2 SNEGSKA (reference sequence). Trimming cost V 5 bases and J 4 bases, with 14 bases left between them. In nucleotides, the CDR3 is TGCAGTGCTCCCTATAATCTTGGCACCGGGGAGCTGTTTTTT. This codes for CSAPYNLGTGELFF.

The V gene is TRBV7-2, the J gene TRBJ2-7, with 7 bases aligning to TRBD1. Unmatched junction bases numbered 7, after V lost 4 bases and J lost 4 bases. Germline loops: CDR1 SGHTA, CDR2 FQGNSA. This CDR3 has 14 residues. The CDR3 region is CASSYAWDSYEQYF. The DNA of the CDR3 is TGTGCCAGCAGCTATGCGTGGGACAGTTACGAGCAGTACTTC.

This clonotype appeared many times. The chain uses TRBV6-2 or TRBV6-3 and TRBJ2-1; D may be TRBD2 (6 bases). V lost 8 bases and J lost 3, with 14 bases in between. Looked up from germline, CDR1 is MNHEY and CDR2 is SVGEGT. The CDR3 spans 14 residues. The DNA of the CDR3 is TGTGCCAGCGGGGGTGGTAGCGGCTACAATGAGCAGTTCTTC. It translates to CASGGGSGYNEQFF.

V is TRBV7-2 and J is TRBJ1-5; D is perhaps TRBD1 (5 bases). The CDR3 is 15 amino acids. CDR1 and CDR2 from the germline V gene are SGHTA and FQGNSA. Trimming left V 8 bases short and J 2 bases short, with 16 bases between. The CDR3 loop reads CASSGGAAGNQPQHF. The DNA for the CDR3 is TGTGCCAGCTCTGGTGGGGCTGCCGGCAATCAGCCCCAGCATTTT.

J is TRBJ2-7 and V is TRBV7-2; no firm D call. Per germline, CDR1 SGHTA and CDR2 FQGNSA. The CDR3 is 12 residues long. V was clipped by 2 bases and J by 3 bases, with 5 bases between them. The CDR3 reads CASSLSFYEQYF. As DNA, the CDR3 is TGTGCCAGCAGCTTAAGCTTCTACGAGCAGTACTTC.

CDR3 protein: CASSSRSSGANVLTF. CDR3 in DNA: TGTGCCAGCAGCTCCCGTTCGTCTGGGGCCAACGTCCTGACTTTC. V and J are TRBV9 and TRBJ2-6; D is unclear. Germline V CDR1 and CDR2: SGDLS, YYNGEE. The length of the CDR3 is 15 residues. V lost 4 bases and J lost 1, with 9 bases in between. Based on the CDR3 plus reference TRBV9 and TRBJ2-6, the full variable domain is DSGVTQTPKHLITATGQRVTLRCSPRSGDLSVYWYQQSLDQGLQFLIQYYNGEERAKGNILERFSAQQFPDLHSELNLSSLELGDSALYFCASSSRSSGANVLTFGAGSRLTVL.

CDR3 bases: TGTGCCAGCAGCCCTGGGCAACTAGCGGGGGTCCGGGAGACCCAGTACTTC. Translated: CASSPGQLAGVRETQYF. The chain uses TRBV12-3 or TRBV12-4 and TRBJ2-5; 11 bases fit TRBD2. V gave up 6 bases and J gave up 5 bases; unmatched junction bases: 14. CDR3 length: 17 amino acids.

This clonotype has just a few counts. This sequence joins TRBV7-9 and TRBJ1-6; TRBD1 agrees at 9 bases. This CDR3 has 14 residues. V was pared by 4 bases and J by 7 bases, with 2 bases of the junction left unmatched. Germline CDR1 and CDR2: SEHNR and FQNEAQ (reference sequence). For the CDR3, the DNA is TGTGCCAGCAGCTCCGGGACAGGGAATTCACCCCTCCACTTT. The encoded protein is CASSSGTGNSPLHF.

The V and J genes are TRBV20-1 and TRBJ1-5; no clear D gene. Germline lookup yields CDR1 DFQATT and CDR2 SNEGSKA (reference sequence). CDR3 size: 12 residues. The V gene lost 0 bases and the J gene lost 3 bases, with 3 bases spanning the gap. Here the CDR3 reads CSARDINQPQHF. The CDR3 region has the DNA TGCAGTGCTAGAGATATCAATCAGCCCCAGCATTTT.

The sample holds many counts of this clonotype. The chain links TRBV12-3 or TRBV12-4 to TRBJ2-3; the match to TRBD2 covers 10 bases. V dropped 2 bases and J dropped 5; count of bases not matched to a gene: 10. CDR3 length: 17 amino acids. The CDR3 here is CASSLRSSGRVGDTQYF. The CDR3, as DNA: TGTGCCAGCAGTTTAAGATCCAGCGGGAGGGTCGGAGATACGCAGTATTTT.